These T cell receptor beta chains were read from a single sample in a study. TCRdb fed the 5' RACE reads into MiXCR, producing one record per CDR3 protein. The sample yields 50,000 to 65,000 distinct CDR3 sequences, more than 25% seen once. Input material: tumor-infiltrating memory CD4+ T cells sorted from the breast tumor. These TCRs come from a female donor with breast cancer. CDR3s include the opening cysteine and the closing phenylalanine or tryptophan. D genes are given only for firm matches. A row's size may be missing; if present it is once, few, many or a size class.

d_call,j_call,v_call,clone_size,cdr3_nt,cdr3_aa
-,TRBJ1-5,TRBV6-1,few,TGTGCCAGCAGTGAAGGTGCTCAGCCCCAGCATTTT,CASSEGAQPQHF
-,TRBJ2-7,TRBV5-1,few,TGCGCCAGCAGCGAAGGAGTCTACGAGCAGTACTTC,CASSEGVYEQYF
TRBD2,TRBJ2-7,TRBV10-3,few,TGTGCCACCGGACTAGCGGGGGGCTACGAGCAGTACTTC,CATGLAGGYEQYF
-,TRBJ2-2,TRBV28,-,TGTGCCAGCAGTTTCCTGACCGGGGAGCTGTTTTTT,CASSFLTGELFF
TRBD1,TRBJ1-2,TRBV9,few,TGTGCCAGCAGCGTTACCGGGACAGGGGTGGGTGGCTACACCTTC,CASSVTGTGVGGYTF
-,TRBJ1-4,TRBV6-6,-,TGTGCCAGCAGTCGGGGGGGGGGACTTGATGAAAAACTGTTTTTT,CASSRGGGLDEKLFF
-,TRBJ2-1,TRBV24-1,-,TGTGCTACCAGTGATCTACAGGGACGCACCTACAATGAGCAGTTCTTC,CATSDLQGRTYNEQFF
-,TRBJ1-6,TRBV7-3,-,TGTGCCAGCTCCGGCTATAATTCACCCCTCCACTTT,CASSGYNSPLHF
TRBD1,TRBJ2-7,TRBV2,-,TGTGCCAGCCAGCGACAGGGTCTCTCCAACGAGCAGTACTTC,CASQRQGLSNEQYF
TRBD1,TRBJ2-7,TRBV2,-,TGTGCCAGCAGCGGGACAGCGGTTACCTACGAGCAGTACTTC,CASSGTAVTYEQYF
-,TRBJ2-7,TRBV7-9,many,TGTGCCAGCAGCTCAACTTCTTACGAGCAGTACTTC,CASSSTSYEQYF
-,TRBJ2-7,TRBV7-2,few,TGTGCCAGCACTCTAAGACCTGAATACGAGCAGTACTTC,CASTLRPEYEQYF
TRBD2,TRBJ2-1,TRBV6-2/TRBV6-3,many,TGTGCCAGCAGTCTACTAGCGGGAAGCGCCTACAATGAGCAGTTCTTC,CASSLLAGSAYNEQFF
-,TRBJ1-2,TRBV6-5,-,TGTGCCAGCAGGGTCGGACCTAACTATGGCTACACCTTC,CASRVGPNYGYTF
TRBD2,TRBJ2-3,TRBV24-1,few,TGTGCCACCAAAGGGACTACCATTCACCCAGATACGCAGTATTTT,CATKGTTIHPDTQYF
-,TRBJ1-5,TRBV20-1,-,TGCAGTGCTAGGGCAGGGCGGGAGCCCCAGCATTTT,CSARAGREPQHF
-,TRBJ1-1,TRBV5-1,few,TGCGCCAGCCCTAATGTCCTACAGGGAAATCCCATTGGGTCTGAAGCTTTCTTT,CASPNVLQGNPIGSEAFF
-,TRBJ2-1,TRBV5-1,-,TGCGCCAGCAGCTTGGGGGCCCAACTCAATGAGCAGTTCTTC,CASSLGAQLNEQFF
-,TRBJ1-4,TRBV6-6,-,TGTGCCAGCAGTTTGTCTCCCCAGGGACTGTTTTTT,CASSLSPQGLFF
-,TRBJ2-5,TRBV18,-,TGTGCCAGCTCACCAGCATCTAAAGAGACCCAGTACTTC,CASSPASKETQYF
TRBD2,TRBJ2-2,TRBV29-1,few,TGCAGCGTGTCCGGGACTAGCGGATACACCGGGGAGCTGTTTTTT,CSVSGTSGYTGELFF
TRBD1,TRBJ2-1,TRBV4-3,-,TGCGCCAGCATCCCCGGACAGGGGGTGTACAATGAGCAGTTCTTC,CASIPGQGVYNEQFF
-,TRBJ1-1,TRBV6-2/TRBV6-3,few,TGTGCCAGCAGGTCCAGGGGTCGGACTGAAGCTTTCTTT,CASRSRGRTEAFF
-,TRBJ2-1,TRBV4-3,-,TGCGCCAGCAGCCCGGGCTCACTCGAGATCAATGAGCAGTTCTTC,CASSPGSLEINEQFF
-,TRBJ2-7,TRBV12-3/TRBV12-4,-,TGTGCAAGCAGTCCGGACTTCAAGGATGACGAGCAGTACTTC,CASSPDFKDDEQYF
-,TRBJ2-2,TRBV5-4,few,TGTGCCAGCGGAAAGGACAGGAACACCGGGGAGCTGTTTTTT,CASGKDRNTGELFF
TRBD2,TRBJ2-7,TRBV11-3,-,TGTGCCAGCAGCCAAGGATGGGCCGGGACTAGGACCAACGAGCAGTACTTC,CASSQGWAGTRTNEQYF
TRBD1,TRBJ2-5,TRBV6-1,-,TGTGCCAGCAGCGTCCGGGACAGGGGAGAGACCCAGTACTTC,CASSVRDRGETQYF
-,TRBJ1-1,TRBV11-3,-,TGTGCCAGCAGCTTAGAAGCCAGGGGAACGATCGAAGCTTTCTTT,CASSLEARGTIEAFF
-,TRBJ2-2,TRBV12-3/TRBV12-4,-,TGTGCCAGCAGTTTGAGGCAGGGTCCTGGGGAGCTGTTTTTT,CASSLRQGPGELFF
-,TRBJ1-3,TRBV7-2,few,TGTGCCAGCAGCCCTTGGGGTAGGACGGGAAACACCATATATTTT,CASSPWGRTGNTIYF
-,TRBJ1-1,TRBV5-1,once,TGCGCCAGCAGCTTGGATTCGGGGATTGAAGCTTTCTTT,CASSLDSGIEAFF
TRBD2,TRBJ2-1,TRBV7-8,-,TGTGCCAGCAGCTTACTAGCGGGGGCCGCCGGGAACAATGAGCAGTTCTTC,CASSLLAGAAGNNEQFF
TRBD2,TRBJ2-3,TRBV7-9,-,TGTGCCAGCAGCGCCCGACTAGCCGTGACAGATACGCAGTATTTT,CASSARLAVTDTQYF
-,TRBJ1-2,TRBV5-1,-,TGCGCCAGCAGCTTGGATGGGGAGAGGCCCTATGGCTACACCTTC,CASSLDGERPYGYTF
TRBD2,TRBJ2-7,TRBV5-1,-,TGCGCCAGCAGCTTCCTCGGCGGGAGGGCCGACGAGCAGTACTTC,CASSFLGGRADEQYF
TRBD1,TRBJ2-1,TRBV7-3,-,TGTGCCAGCAGCTTAAGTCCGACAGGGTGGGATGAGCAGTTCTTC,CASSLSPTGWDEQFF
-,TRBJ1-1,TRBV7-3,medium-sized,TGTGCCAGCAGCCTTGCAGGGAACACTGAAGCTTTCTTT,CASSLAGNTEAFF
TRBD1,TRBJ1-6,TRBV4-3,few,TGCGCCAGCAGCCAACAACTACCGGGACAGGGTAATTCACCCCTCCACTTT,CASSQQLPGQGNSPLHF
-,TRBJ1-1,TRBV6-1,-,TGTGCCAGCAGCCCCCCCTATGGGAGCACTGAAGCTTTCTTT,CASSPPYGSTEAFF
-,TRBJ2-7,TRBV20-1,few,TGCAGTGCTCGGCGAGGGGACGGGAGCTCCTACGAGCAGTACTTC,CSARRGDGSSYEQYF
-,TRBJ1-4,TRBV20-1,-,TGCAGTGCCTCTTTAGGAGAAAAACTGTTTTTT,CSASLGEKLFF
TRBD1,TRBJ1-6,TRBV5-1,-,TGCGCCAGCAGCACCGGACAGGGGGCCGCGTCACCCCTCCACTTT,CASSTGQGAASPLHF
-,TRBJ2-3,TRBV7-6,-,TGTGCCAGCAGCTTCGACCGGCGGGATACGCAGTATTTT,CASSFDRRDTQYF
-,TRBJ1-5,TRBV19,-,TGTGCCAGTAATGAAGGAGGTTACCGAGGTCAGCCCCAGCATTTT,CASNEGGYRGQPQHF
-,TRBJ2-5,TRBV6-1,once,TGTGCCAGCACGGGCGGGACTTGGTGGCAGTACTTC,CASTGGTWWQYF
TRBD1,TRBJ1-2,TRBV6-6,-,TGTGCCAGCATGGCCGGGACAGGCCTCTATGGCTACACCTTC,CASMAGTGLYGYTF
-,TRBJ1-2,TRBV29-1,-,TGCAGCGTTCATGGCGGTTCGGAGGGCTACACCTTC,CSVHGGSEGYTF
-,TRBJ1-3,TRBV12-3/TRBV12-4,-,TGTGCCAGCAGTTCGGGGGGCTTATCTGGAAACACCATATATTTT,CASSSGGLSGNTIYF